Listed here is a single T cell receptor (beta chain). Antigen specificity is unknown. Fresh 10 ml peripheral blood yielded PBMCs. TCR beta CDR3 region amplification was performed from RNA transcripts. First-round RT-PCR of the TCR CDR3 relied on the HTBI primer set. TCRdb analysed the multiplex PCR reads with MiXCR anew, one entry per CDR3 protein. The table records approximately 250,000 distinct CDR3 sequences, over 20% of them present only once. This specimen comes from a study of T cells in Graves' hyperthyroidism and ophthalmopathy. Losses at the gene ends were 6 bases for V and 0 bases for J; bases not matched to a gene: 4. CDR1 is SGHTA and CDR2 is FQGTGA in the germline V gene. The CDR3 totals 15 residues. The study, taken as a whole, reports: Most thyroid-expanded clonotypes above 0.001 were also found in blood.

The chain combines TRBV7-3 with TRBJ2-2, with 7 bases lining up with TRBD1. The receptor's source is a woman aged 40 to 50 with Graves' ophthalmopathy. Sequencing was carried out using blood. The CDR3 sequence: CASSAGTANTGELFF. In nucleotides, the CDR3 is TGTGCCAGCAGTGCCGGGACAGCGAACACCGGGGAGCTGTTTTTT.